Listed below are T cell receptor beta chains from one sample, sequenced in a study of CD8 T cells in ankylosing spondylitis. TCRdb itself ran the 5' RACE reads through MiXCR, one entry per CDR3 protein. Among about 240,000 distinct CDR3 sequences listed, roughly 10% were seen once. The sample taken for sequencing was blood, either unsorted or a sorted T cell fraction (not recorded which). All receptors derive from a male donor with ankylosing spondylitis or in good health (not recorded which). CDR3s leave out the opening cysteine and the closing phenylalanine or tryptophan.

V gene: TRBV6-5; J gene: TRBJ2-7; CDR3 protein: ASSSSGSSYEQY
V gene: TRBV29-1; J gene: TRBJ1-1; CDR3 protein: SVADLNTEAF
V gene: TRBV30; J gene: TRBJ2-1; CDR3 protein: AWTGTAYNEQF
V gene: TRBV4-1; J gene: TRBJ2-7; CDR3 protein: ASSQEGLAGKGEQY
V gene: TRBV20-1; J gene: TRBJ2-7; CDR3 protein: SAREGDRDYEQY
V gene: TRBV7-2; J gene: TRBJ2-7; CDR3 protein: ASTLFPPSGGSYEQY
V gene: TRBV7-2; J gene: TRBJ1-2; CDR3 protein: ASSLYQGRSDGYT
V gene: TRBV27; J gene: TRBJ1-5; CDR3 protein: ASSLSGQGTREPQH
V gene: TRBV9; J gene: TRBJ2-7; CDR3 protein: ASSVEGTSSGKGQY
V gene: TRBV30; J gene: TRBJ1-2; CDR3 protein: AWSAGPEGGYT
V gene: TRBV4-1; J gene: TRBJ1-5; CDR3 protein: ASSQEARGRDNQPQH
V gene: TRBV7-2; J gene: TRBJ2-1; CDR3 protein: ASSLHRTSYNEQF
V gene: TRBV5-1; J gene: TRBJ2-1; CDR3 protein: ASSLGLAAKSEQF
V gene: TRBV20-1; J gene: TRBJ2-3; CDR3 protein: SARGPGRGGTDTQY
V gene: TRBV5-1; J gene: TRBJ2-7; CDR3 protein: ASSSGTETYEQY
V gene: TRBV2; J gene: TRBJ1-1; CDR3 protein: ASSDGPEAF
V gene: TRBV5-1; J gene: TRBJ2-1; CDR3 protein: VSSYYNEQF
V gene: TRBV27; J gene: TRBJ2-7; CDR3 protein: ASSFYEDGRKEQY
V gene: TRBV7-9; J gene: TRBJ2-5; CDR3 protein: ASSSSASGYQETQY
V gene: TRBV5-1; J gene: TRBJ2-3; CDR3 protein: ASSLALTGIPDTQY
V gene: TRBV15; J gene: TRBJ2-3; CDR3 protein: ATSRDRTDTQY
V gene: TRBV3-1; J gene: TRBJ1-1; CDR3 protein: ASSHRSGNSEAF
V gene: TRBV2; J gene: TRBJ2-7; CDR3 protein: ASNAGTGGFHEQY
V gene: TRBV27; J gene: TRBJ2-2; CDR3 protein: VTKQGRESGELF
V gene: TRBV7-2; J gene: TRBJ1-4; CDR3 protein: ASSPSGDREKLF
V gene: TRBV20-1; J gene: TRBJ2-1; CDR3 protein: SALRQDEQF
V gene: TRBV3-1; J gene: TRBJ2-4; CDR3 protein: ASSQGTVPQNIQY
V gene: TRBV29-1; J gene: TRBJ2-3; CDR3 protein: SVAGSSTDTQY
V gene: TRBV4-2; J gene: TRBJ2-2; CDR3 protein: ASSQWLAGGLGTGELF
V gene: TRBV12-3/TRBV12-4; J gene: TRBJ2-1; CDR3 protein: ASLAGGPYNEQF
V gene: TRBV6-2/TRBV6-3; J gene: TRBJ2-3; CDR3 protein: ASSLAMIRDTQY
V gene: TRBV30; J gene: TRBJ2-2; CDR3 protein: AWSVLNTGELF
V gene: TRBV6-5; J gene: TRBJ2-7; CDR3 protein: ASSYSLEGGYEQY
V gene: TRBV5-1; J gene: TRBJ2-1; CDR3 protein: ASSPPSSGGFIEQF
V gene: TRBV18; J gene: TRBJ2-6; CDR3 protein: ASSPTSGANVLT
V gene: TRBV7-7; J gene: TRBJ2-7; CDR3 protein: ASSLKQGLEEY
V gene: TRBV6-1; J gene: TRBJ2-1; CDR3 protein: ASSPRDRVYNEQF
V gene: TRBV6-1; J gene: TRBJ1-1; CDR3 protein: ATAEGMNTEAF
V gene: TRBV20-1; J gene: TRBJ2-1; CDR3 protein: SAQGLAGMYEQF
V gene: TRBV5-6; J gene: TRBJ2-5; CDR3 protein: ASSLAGLAGGETQY
V gene: TRBV11-1; J gene: TRBJ1-2; CDR3 protein: ASRRNFREEEYGYT
V gene: TRBV5-6; J gene: TRBJ2-7; CDR3 protein: ASSLRTGIYEQY
V gene: TRBV18; J gene: TRBJ2-2; CDR3 protein: ASSPVGPAGELF
V gene: TRBV13; J gene: TRBJ2-2; CDR3 protein: ASRAGTSIAGELF
V gene: TRBV25-1; J gene: TRBJ1-2; CDR3 protein: ASSELRGAGYT
V gene: TRBV7-8; J gene: TRBJ1-1; CDR3 protein: ASRSHPGRTEAF
V gene: TRBV5-1; J gene: TRBJ2-1; CDR3 protein: ASSLDNVQF
V gene: TRBV20-1; J gene: TRBJ1-5; CDR3 protein: SAAWDSHSNQPQH
V gene: TRBV30; J gene: TRBJ1-1; CDR3 protein: ARSGEVPFMNTEAF
V gene: TRBV12-3/TRBV12-4; J gene: TRBJ1-5; CDR3 protein: ASSLGAGGQPQH
V gene: TRBV6-5; J gene: TRBJ2-1; CDR3 protein: ASSYSGTGGSEQF
V gene: TRBV6-2/TRBV6-3; J gene: TRBJ2-7; CDR3 protein: ASSDAGFEQY
V gene: TRBV7-2; J gene: TRBJ2-2; CDR3 protein: ASSSSGMNTGELF